This T cell receptor (beta chain) was captured by sequencing in a study of shared clonotypes between healthy human individuals. Study observations and caveats: Rarefaction showed that sequencing of sorted subsets was incomplete (despite large depth).

Donors were healthy HIV-negative adults without recent acute infections or vaccinations. Methods used by the authors: In the immunoSEQ data, sequences were junction-only and lacked quality scores, so filtering differed. Profiling relied on immunoSEQ multiplex PCR, and the TCRdb table lists in-frame clones only, not all of them. That table furnishes V, J and clone size, whereas the DNA furnished D and trimming. This repertoire shows about 1.1 million clones, about 80% found once; its top ten account for more than 0.5%. Concerning this clone: Its antigen remains unidentified.

Trimming removed 4 bases from V and 5 bases from J; junction bases left unmatched: 8. This CDR3 is built from 15 residues. Germline lookup yields CDR1 MDHEN and CDR2 SYDVKM. V and J are TRBV28 and TRBJ2-5; 9 bases align to TRBD1. Material for sequencing was memory CD4+ T cells from PBMCs. Specified subset: CD45RA-negative fraction. This clonotype was sampled from a man between 18 and 35 years old in good health. Some clones in this sample may be carry-over from other donors' samples. CDR3 sequence: CASSSPLTGGETQYF. The CDR3 nucleotides are TGTGCCAGCAGTTCCCCTTTAACAGGGGGCGAGACCCAGTACTTC.